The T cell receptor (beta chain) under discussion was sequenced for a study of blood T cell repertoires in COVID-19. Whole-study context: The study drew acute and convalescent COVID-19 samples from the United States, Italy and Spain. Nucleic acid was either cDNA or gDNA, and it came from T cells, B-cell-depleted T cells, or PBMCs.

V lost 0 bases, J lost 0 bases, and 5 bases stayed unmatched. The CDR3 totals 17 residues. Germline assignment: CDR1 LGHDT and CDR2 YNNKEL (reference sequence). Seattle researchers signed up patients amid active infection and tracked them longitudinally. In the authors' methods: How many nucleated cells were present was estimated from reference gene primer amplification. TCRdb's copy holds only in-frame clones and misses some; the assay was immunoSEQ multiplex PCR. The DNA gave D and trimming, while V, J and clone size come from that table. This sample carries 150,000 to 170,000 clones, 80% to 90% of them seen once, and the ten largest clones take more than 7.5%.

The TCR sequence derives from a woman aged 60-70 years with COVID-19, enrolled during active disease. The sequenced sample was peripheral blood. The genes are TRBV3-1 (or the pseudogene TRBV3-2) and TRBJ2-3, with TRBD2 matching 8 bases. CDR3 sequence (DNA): TGTGCCAGCAGCCAAGATCGTAGCGGGGTGAGCACAGATACGCAGTATTTT. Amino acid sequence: CASSQDRSGVSTDTQYF.